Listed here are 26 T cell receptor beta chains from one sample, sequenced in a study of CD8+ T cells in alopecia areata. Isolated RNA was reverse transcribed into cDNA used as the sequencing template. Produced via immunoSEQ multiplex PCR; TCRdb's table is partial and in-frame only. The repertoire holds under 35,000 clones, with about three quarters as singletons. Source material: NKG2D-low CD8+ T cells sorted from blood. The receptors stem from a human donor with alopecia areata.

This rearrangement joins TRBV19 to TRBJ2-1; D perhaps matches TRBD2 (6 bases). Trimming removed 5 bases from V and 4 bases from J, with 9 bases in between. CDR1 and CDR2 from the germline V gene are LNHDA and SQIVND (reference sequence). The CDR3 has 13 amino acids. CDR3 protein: CASSEGLYNEQFF. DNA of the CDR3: TGTGCCAGTAGTGAGGGACTTTACAATGAGCAGTTCTTC.

CDR3 in amino acids: CAWSVGGDEQFF. CDR3 DNA: TGTGCCTGGAGTGTAGGGGGCGATGAGCAGTTCTTC. V and J are TRBV30 and TRBJ2-1; 7 bases are a match to TRBD1. Trimming at V came to 0 bases and at J to 8 bases, leaving 1 base not matched to a gene. Per germline, CDR1 GTSNPN and CDR2 SVGIG (reference sequence). This CDR3 is built from 12 residues.

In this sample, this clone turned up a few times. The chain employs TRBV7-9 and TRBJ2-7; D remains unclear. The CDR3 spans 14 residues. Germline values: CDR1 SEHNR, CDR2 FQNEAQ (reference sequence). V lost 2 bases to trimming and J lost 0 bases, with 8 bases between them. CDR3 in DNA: TGTGCCAGCAGCTTAAGTCAGGACTCCTACGAGCAGTACTTC. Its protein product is CASSLSQDSYEQYF.

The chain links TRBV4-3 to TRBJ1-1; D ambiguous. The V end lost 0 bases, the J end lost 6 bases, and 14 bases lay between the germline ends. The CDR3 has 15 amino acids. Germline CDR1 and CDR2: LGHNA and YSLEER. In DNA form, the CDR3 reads TGCGCCAGCAGCCAAGATCAAACCCGGGTTCCTGAAGCTTTCTTT. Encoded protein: CASSQDQTRVPEAFF.

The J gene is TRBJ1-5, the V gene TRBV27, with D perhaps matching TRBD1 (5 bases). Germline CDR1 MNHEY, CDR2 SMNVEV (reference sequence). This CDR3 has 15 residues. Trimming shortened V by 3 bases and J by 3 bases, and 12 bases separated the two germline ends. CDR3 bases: TGTGCCAGCAGTTTCATATGGGGGACCAATCAGCCCCAGCATTTT. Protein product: CASSFIWGTNQPQHF.

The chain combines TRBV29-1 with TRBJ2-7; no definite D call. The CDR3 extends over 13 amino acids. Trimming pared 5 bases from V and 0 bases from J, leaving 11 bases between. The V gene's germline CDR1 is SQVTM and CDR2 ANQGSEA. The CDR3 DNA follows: TGCAGCGTTTTTTTCACAGACTCCTACGAGCAGTACTTC. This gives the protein CSVFFTDSYEQYF.

In DNA form, the CDR3 reads TGTGCCGGAAAAGACGGGACAATGGACACAGATACGCAGTATTTT. Its translation is CAGKDGTMDTDTQYF. The genes are TRBV6-5 and TRBJ2-3, with D possibly matching TRBD1 (6 bases). Deletions cut 11 bases from V and 2 bases from J, with 20 bases between. Germline V gene sequence: CDR1 MNHEY, CDR2 SVGAGI. The CDR3 length is 15 residues.

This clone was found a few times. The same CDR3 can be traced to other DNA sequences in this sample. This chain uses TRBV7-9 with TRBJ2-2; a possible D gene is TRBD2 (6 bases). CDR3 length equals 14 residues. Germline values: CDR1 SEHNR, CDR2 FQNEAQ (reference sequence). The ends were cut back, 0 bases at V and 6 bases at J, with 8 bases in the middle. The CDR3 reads CASSLAGGAGELFF. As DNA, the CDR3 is TGTGCCAGCAGCTTAGCGGGGGGTGCCGGGGAGCTGTTTTTT.

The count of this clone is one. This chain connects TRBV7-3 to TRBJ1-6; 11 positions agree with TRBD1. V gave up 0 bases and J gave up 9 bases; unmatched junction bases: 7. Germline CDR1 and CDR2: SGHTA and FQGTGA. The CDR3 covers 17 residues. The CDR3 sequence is CASSLTSGQGATSPLHF. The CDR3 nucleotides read TGTGCCAGCAGCTTAACGTCAGGACAGGGGGCGACTTCACCCCTCCACTTT.

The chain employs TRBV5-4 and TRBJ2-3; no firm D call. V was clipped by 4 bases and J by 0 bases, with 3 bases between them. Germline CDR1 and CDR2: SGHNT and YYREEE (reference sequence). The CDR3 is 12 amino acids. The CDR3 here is CASSLSTDTQYF. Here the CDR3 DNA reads TGTGCCAGCAGCCTCAGCACAGATACGCAGTATTTT.

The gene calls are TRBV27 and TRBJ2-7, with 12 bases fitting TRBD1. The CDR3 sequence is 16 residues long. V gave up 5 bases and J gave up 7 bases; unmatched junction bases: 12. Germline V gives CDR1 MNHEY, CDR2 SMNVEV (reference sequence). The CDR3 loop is CASSSAPGQGAGEQYF. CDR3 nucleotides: TGTGCCAGCAGTAGTGCCCCGGGACAGGGGGCGGGAGAGCAGTACTTC.

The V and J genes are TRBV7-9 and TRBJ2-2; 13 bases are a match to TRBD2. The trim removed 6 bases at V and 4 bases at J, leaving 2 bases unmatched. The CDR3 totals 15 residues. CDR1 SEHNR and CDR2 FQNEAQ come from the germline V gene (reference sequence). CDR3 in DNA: TGTGCCAGCAGTTGGACTAGCGGGGGCACCGGGGAGCTGTTTTTT. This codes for CASSWTSGGTGELFF.

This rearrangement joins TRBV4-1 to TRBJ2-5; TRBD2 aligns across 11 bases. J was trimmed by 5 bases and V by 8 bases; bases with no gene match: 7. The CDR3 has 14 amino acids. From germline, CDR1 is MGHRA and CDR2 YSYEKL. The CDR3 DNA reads TGCGCCAGCGGGATACTAGCGGGAGTGGAGACCCAGTACTTC. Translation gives CASGILAGVETQYF.

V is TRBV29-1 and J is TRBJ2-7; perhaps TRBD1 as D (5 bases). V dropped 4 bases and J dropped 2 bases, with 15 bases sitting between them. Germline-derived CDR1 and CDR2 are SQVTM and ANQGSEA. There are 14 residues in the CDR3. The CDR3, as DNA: TGCAGCGTTGGCTCGACAGACCCTACCTACGAGCAGTACTTC. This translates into CSVGSTDPTYEQYF.

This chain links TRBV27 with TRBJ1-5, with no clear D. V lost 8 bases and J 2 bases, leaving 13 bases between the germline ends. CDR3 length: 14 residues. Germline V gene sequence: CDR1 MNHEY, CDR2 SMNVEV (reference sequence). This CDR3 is CASRLSGGNQPQHF. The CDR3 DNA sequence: TGTGCCAGCCGACTGAGCGGCGGCAATCAGCCCCAGCATTTT.

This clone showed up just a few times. CDR3 nucleotide sequence: TGTGCCAGCAGTCTTGAGTCCCGTGGCTACACCTTC. Translation gives CASSLESRGYTF. The gene calls are TRBV7-9 and TRBJ1-2; D remains unclear. The CDR3 is 12 residues long. V lost 6 bases, J lost 7 bases, and 12 bases lay in between. Looked up from germline, CDR1 is SEHNR and CDR2 is FQNEAQ (reference sequence).

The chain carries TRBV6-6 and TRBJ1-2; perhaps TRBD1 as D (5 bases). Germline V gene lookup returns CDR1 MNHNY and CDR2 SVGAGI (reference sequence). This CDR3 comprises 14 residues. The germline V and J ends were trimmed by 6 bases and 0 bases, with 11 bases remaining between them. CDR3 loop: CASRETETNYGYTF. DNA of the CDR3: TGTGCCAGCAGGGAGACAGAAACTAACTATGGCTACACCTTC.

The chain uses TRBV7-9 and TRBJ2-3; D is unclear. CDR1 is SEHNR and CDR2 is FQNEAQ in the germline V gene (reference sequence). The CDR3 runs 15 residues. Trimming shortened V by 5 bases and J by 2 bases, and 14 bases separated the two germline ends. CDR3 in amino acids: CASSLRWTVTDTQYF. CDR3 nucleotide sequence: TGTGCCAGCAGCCTACGGTGGACGGTCACAGATACGCAGTATTTT.

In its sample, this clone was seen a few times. CDR3: CASSYPVRGLAPDTQYF. In DNA form, the CDR3 reads TGTGCCAGCAGCTACCCAGTCCGAGGACTAGCCCCAGATACGCAGTATTTT. The V call is TRBV7-2, the J call TRBJ2-3; 8 bases match TRBD2. Trimming cost V 4 bases and J 4 bases; bases outside gene matches: 13. The CDR3 loop spans 17 amino acids. Per germline, CDR1 SGHTA and CDR2 FQGNSA.

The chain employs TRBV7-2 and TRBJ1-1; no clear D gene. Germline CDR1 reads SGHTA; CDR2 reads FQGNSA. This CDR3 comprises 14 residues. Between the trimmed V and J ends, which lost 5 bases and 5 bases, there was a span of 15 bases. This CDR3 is CASSLLNPGTEAFF. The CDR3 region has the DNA TGTGCCAGCAGCCTACTAAACCCCGGGACTGAAGCTTTCTTT.

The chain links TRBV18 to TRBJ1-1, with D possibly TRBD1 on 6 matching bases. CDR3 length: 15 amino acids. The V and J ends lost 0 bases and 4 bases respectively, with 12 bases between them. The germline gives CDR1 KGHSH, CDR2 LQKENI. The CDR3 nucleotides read TGTGCCAGCTCACCACCGGGGGCGCGCGGCACTGAAGCTTTCTTT. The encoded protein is CASSPPGARGTEAFF.

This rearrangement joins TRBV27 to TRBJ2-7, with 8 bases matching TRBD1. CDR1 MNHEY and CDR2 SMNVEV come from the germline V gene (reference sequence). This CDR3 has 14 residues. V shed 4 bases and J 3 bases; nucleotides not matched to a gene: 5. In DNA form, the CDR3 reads TGTGCCAGCAGTTCCACAACAGGGGGCTACGAGCAGTACTTC. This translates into CASSSTTGGYEQYF.

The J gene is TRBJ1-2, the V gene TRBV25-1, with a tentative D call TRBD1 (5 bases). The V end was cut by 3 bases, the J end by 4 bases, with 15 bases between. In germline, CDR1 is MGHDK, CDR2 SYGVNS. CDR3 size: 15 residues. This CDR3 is CASSDTGTGGYGYTF. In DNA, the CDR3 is TGTGCCAGCAGTGACACTGGGACGGGGGGCTATGGCTACACCTTC.

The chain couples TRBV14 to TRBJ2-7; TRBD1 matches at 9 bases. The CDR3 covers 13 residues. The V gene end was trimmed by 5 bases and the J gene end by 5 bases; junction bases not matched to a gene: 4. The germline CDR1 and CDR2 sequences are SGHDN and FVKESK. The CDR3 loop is CASSLDRGHEQYF. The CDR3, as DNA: TGTGCCAGCAGCTTGGACAGGGGCCACGAGCAGTACTTC.

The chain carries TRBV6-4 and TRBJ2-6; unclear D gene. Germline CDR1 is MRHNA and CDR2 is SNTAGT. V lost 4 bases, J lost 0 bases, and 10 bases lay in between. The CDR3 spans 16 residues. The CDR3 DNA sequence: TGTGCCAGCAGTGTGGGCAGCTACTCTGGGGCCAACGTCCTGACTTTC. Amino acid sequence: CASSVGSYSGANVLTF.

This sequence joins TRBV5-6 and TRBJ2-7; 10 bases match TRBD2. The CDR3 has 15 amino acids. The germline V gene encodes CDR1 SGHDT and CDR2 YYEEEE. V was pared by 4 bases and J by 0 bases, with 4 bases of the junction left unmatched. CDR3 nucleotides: TGTGCCAGCAGCACCCCTAGCGGGAGCTCCTACGAGCAGTACTTC. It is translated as CASSTPSGSSYEQYF.